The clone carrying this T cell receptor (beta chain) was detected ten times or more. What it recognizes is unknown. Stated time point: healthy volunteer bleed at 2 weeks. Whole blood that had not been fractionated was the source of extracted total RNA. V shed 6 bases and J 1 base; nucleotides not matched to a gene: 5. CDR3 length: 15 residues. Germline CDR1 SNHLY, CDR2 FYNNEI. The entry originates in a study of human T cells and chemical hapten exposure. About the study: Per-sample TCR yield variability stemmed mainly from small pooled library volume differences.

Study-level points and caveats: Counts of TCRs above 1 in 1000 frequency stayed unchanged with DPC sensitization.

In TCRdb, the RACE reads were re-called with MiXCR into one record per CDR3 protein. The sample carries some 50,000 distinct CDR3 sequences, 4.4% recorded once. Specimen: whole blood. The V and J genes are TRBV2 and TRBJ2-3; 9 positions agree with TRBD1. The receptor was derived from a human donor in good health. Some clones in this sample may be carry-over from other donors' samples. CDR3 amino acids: CASSPQGAGTDTQYF. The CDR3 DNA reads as TGTGCCAGCAGCCCACAGGGGGCTGGCACAGATACGCAGTATTTT. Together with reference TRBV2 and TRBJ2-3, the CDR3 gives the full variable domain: EPEVTQTPSHQVTQMGQEVILRCVPISNHLYFYWYRQILGQKVEFLVSFYNNEISEKSEIFDDQFSVERPDGSNFTLKIRSTKLEDSAMYFCASSPQGAGTDTQYFGPGTRLTVL.